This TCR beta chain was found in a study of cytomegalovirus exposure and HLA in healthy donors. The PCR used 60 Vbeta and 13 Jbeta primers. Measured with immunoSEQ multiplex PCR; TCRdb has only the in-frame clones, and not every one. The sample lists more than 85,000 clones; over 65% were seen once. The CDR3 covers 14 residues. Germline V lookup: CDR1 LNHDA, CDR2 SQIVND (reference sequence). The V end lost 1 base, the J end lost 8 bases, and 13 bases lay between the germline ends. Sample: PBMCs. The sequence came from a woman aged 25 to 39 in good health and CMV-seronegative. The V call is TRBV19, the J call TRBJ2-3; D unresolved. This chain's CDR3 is CASSIGDSSGTQYF. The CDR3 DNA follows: TGTGCCAGTAGTATAGGAGACTCCTCCGGTACGCAGTATTTT.